This TCR beta chain was profiled in a study of T cell repertoires in cytomegalovirus infection. Overall study context: CMV infection plus the matching HLA type was flagged by public TCR beta signatures.

TCRdb processed the reads anew with MiXCR; each CDR3 protein has one entry. The data hold approximately 500,000 distinct CDR3 sequences, with around 10% observed a single time. In this sample, this clonotype turned up a few times. The antigen remains undetermined. This CDR3 has 16 amino acids. Trimming removed 6 bases at V and 0 bases at J, with 17 bases between. Germline CDR1 MNHEY, CDR2 SMNVEV (reference sequence). The study, taken as a whole, reports: CMV carriers with the relevant HLA were identified by cumulative public TCR beta family frequency.

The rearrangement links TRBV27 to TRBJ2-5, with a possible D match to TRBD1 (5 bases). This receptor was identified in a human donor in good health (CMV status not recorded). Some clones in this sample may be carry-over from other donors' samples. Sequencing was carried out using PBMCs. CDR3 sequence: CASSPLAGSYQETQYF. The CDR3 DNA is TGTGCCAGCAGCCCCTTGGCAGGGTCGTACCAAGAGACCCAGTACTTC.